A single sample is the source of the 10 T cell receptor beta chains below, sequenced in a study of blood T cell repertoires in COVID-19. Clones were sequenced by immunoSEQ multiplex PCR, and TCRdb holds only the in-frame ones, with some missing. The repertoire holds approximately 470,000 clones, with approximately 86% as singletons. Sequenced input: PBMCs or T cells enriched from blood (not recorded which). The receptors here all came from a woman between 18 and 30 years old who had recovered from COVID-19.

The rearrangement links TRBV5-1 to TRBJ1-2; 9 nucleotides align to TRBD1. Germline CDR1 SGHRS, CDR2 YFSETQ. The CDR3 sequence is 15 residues long. After removal of 4 bases from V and 0 bases from J, the junction contained 4 bases not matched to a gene. The CDR3 sequence: CASSPGQGSNYGYTF. CDR3 nucleotides: TGCGCCAGCAGCCCTGGACAGGGGTCTAACTATGGCTACACCTTC.

The chain couples TRBV19 to TRBJ2-1; 13 positions match TRBD2. Germline V gene sequence: CDR1 LNHDA, CDR2 SQIVND (reference sequence). The J segment lost 4 bases and the V segment lost 3 bases, leaving 6 bases of the junction unmatched. This CDR3 region has 17 residues. The CDR3 region has the DNA TGTGCCAGTAGTATGGCCGGGACTAGCGGGGATTACAATGAGCAGTTCTTC. Its protein is CASSMAGTSGDYNEQFF.

This clone was detected once. The chain has TRBV2 and TRBJ2-3; D perhaps matches TRBD2 (6 bases). The V end was cut by 9 bases, the J end by 2 bases, with 15 bases between. CDR3 length equals 14 residues. Germline V lookup: CDR1 SNHLY, CDR2 FYNNEI. The CDR3 region has the DNA TGTGCCAGTTTCCGGGACTGGGACACAGATACGCAGTATTTT. This codes for CASFRDWDTDTQYF.

The chain uses TRBV6-4 and TRBJ1-2; no firm D call. Germline V gene data show CDR1 as MRHNA and CDR2 as SNTAGT. The CDR3 totals 12 residues. The V and J ends lost 0 bases and 7 bases respectively, with 6 bases between them. The CDR3 nucleotides read TGTGCCAGCAGTGACTCCCCGGGTGGCTACACCTTC. This translates into CASSDSPGGYTF.

This chain joins TRBV7-3 and TRBJ2-5; D gene unclear. Per germline, CDR1 SGHTA and CDR2 FQGTGA. V lost 4 bases and J 5 bases, leaving 11 bases between the germline ends. The length of the CDR3 is 13 residues. The CDR3 coding sequence is TGTGCCAGCAGCTCCTCCCCCGGGGAGACCCAGTACTTC. It is translated as CASSSSPGETQYF.

The V call is TRBV6-5, the J call TRBJ1-1; no clear D gene. Trimming took off 4 bases at V and 8 bases at J, with 11 bases between the two ends. The CDR3 consists of 12 residues. Germline V gives CDR1 MNHEY, CDR2 SVGAGI. Here the CDR3 reads CASSSWSEEAFF. The CDR3 nucleotides read TGTGCCAGCAGTTCATGGTCAGAAGAAGCTTTCTTT.

This clone was seen a handful of times. This chain joins TRBV3-1 (or the pseudogene TRBV3-2) and TRBJ1-2, with 8 bases identical to TRBD1. The CDR3 extends over 15 amino acids. The V segment lost 4 bases and the J segment 8 bases; nucleotides outside the gene matches: 12. The germline CDR1 and CDR2 sequences are LGHDT and YNNKEL (reference sequence). The CDR3 protein is CASSRDRTFSRGYTF. CDR3 bases: TGTGCCAGCAGCCGGGACAGGACCTTTTCTCGCGGCTACACCTTC.

Only a few counts were recorded for this clone. The chain joins TRBV14 to TRBJ1-1; 10 nucleotides agree with TRBD1. Germline V gene lookup returns CDR1 SGHDN and CDR2 FVKESK. V lost 5 bases, J lost 5 bases, and 5 bases stayed unmatched. There are 14 residues in the CDR3. CDR3 amino acids: CASSTRTGGTEAFF. CDR3 bases: TGTGCCAGCAGCACTCGGACAGGGGGAACTGAAGCTTTCTTT.

The chain has TRBV24-1 and TRBJ2-1; no clear D gene. CDR1 is KGHDR and CDR2 is SFDVKD in the germline V gene. CDR3 length equals 13 residues. The V end was cut by 0 bases, the J end by 8 bases, with 7 bases between. The CDR3 sequence is CATSDLREDEQFF. CDR3 bases: TGTGCCACCAGTGATTTGCGTGAGGATGAGCAGTTCTTC.

CDR3 nucleotide sequence: TGTGCCAGCACTGGCTCGAGGGGGCTCGAGGGTGAAAAACTGTTTTTT. Translating gives CASTGSRGLEGEKLFF. The rearrangement uses TRBV11-2 and TRBJ1-4; TRBD1 aligns across 7 bases. This CDR3 comprises 16 residues. Looked up from germline, CDR1 is SGHAT and CDR2 is FQNNGV. After removal of 7 bases from V and 7 bases from J, the junction contained 15 bases not matched to a gene.